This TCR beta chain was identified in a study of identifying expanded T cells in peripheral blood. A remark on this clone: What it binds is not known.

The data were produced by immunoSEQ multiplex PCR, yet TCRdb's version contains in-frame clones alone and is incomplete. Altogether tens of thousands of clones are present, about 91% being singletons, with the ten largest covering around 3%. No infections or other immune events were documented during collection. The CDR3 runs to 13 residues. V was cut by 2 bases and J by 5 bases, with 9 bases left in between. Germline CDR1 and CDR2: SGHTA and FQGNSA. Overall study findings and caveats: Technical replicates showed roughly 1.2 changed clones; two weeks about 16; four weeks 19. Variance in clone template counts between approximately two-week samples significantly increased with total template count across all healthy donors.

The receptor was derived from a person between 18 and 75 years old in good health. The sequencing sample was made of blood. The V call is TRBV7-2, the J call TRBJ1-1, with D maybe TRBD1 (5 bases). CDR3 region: CASSLRQLTEAFF. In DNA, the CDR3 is TGTGCCAGCAGCTTAAGACAGCTGACTGAAGCTTTCTTT.